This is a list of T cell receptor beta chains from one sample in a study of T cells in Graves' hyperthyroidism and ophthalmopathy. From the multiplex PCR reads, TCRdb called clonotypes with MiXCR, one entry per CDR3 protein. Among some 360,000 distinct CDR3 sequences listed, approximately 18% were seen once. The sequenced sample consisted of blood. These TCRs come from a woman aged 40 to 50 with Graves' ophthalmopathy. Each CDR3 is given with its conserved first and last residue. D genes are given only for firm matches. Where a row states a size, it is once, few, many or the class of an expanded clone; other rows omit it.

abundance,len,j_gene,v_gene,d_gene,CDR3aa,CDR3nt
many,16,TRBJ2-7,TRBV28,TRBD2,CASSSGLSGRSYEQYF,TGTGCCAGCAGTTCGGGGCTTAGCGGGAGGTCGTACGAGCAGTACTTC
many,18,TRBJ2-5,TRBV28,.,CASGYPPVGIRLVETQYF,TGTGCCAGCGGTTACCCTCCCGTTGGGATCCGTCTCGTGGAGACCCAGTACTTC
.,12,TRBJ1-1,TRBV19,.,CASSSQVNEAFF,TGTGCCAGTAGCTCACAGGTTAATGAAGCTTTCTTT
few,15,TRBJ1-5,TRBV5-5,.,CASSLEGGSWQPQHF,TGTGCCAGCAGCTTGGAGGGCGGGTCTTGGCAGCCCCAGCATTTT
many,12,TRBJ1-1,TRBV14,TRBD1,CASSHRDRGAFF,TGTGCCAGCAGCCATAGGGACAGAGGGGCTTTCTTT
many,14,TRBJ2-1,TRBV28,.,CASSSRMRPDEQFF,TGTGCCAGCAGTTCAAGGATGCGTCCGGATGAGCAGTTCTTC
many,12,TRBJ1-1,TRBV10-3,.,CAISIGPDEAFF,TGTGCCATCAGTATTGGGCCGGACGAAGCTTTCTTT
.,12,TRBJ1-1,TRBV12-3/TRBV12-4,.,CASTPRGTEAFF,TGTGCCAGCACGCCCAGGGGCACTGAAGCTTTCTTT
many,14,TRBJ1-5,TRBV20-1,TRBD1,CSAQRGRRNQPQHF,TGCAGTGCTCAAAGGGGGCGGCGCAATCAGCCCCAGCATTTT
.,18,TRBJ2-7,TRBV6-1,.,CASSERQGEARYTHEQYF,TGTGCCAGCAGTGAGCGTCAGGGGGAGGCCCGCTATACCCACGAGCAGTACTTC
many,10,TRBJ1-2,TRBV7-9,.,CAGYTNGYTF,TGTGCCGGGTACACGAATGGCTACACCTTC
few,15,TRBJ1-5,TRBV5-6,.,CASSLGPRQNQPQHF,TGTGCCAGCAGCTTGGGTCCGAGACAGAATCAGCCCCAGCATTTT
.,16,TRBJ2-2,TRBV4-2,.,CASSQQGGAGTGELFF,TGTGCCAGCAGCCAACAGGGGGGGGCGGGCACCGGGGAGCTGTTTTTT
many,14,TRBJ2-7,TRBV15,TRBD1,CATSGPTGWSEQYF,TGTGCCACCAGCGGACCGACAGGGTGGTCCGAGCAGTACTTC
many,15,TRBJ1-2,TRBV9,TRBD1,CASSVGAGGTYGYTF,TGTGCCAGCAGCGTAGGGGCAGGGGGCACCTATGGCTACACCTTC
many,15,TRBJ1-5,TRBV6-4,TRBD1,CASSPTGGEGQPQHF,TGTGCCAGCAGTCCAACAGGGGGCGAGGGTCAGCCCCAGCATTTT
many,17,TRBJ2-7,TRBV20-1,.,CSARDPNSIGRAYEQYF,TGCAGTGCTAGAGACCCCAACTCCATCGGGCGGGCCTACGAGCAGTACTTC
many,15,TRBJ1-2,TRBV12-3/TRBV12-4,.,CASSLIQGSSYGYTF,TGTGCCAGCAGTTTAATTCAGGGATCGAGCTATGGCTACACCTTC
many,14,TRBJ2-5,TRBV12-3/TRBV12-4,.,CASSLNSPRETQYF,TGTGCCAGCAGTTTAAACTCACCCCGGGAGACCCAGTACTTC
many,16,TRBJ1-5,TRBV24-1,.,CATSDSPTGDNQPQHF,TGTGCCACCAGTGATTCGCCGACAGGAGATAATCAGCCCCAGCATTTT
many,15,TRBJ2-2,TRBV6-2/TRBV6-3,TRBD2,CASTLLAGGTGELFF,TGTGCCAGCACCCTTCTAGCGGGAGGTACCGGGGAGCTGTTTTTT
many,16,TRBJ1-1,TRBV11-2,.,CASSPTPQGPNTEAFF,TGTGCCAGCAGCCCTACCCCACAGGGACCGAACACTGAAGCTTTCTTT
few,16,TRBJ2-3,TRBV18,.,CASSPKGKKAPDTQYF,TGTGCCAGCTCACCTAAAGGGAAGAAGGCCCCTGATACGCAGTATTTT
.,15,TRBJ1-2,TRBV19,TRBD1,CASNAATGHNYGYTF,TGTGCCAGTAATGCCGCGACAGGGCATAACTATGGCTACACCTTC
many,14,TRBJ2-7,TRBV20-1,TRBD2,CSAALAGLSYEQYF,TGCAGTGCTGCGCTAGCGGGGCTCTCCTACGAGCAGTACTTC
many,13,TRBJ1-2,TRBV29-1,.,CSVEQGANYGYTF,TGCAGCGTTGAACAGGGCGCTAACTATGGCTACACCTTC
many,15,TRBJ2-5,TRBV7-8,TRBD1,CASSFSTGRQETQYF,TGTGCCAGCAGCTTTTCGACAGGGCGGCAAGAGACCCAGTACTTC
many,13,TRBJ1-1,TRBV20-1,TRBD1,CSAARTGRTEAFF,TGCAGTGCTGCACGGACAGGGAGGACTGAAGCTTTCTTT
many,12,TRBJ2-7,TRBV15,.,CATSGRSYEQYF,TGTGCCACCAGCGGAAGATCCTACGAGCAGTACTTC
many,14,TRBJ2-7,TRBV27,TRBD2,CASSWAGVSYEQYF,TGTGCCAGCAGTTGGGCGGGGGTTTCCTACGAGCAGTACTTC
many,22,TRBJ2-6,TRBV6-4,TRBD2,CASRDPRRGLAGVQAGANVLTF,TGTGCCAGCAGAGACCCTAGGAGGGGACTAGCGGGAGTCCAAGCTGGGGCCAACGTCCTGACTTTC
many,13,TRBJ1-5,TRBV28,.,CASSEPRGQPQHF,TGTGCCAGCAGTGAGCCCAGGGGTCAGCCCCAGCATTTT